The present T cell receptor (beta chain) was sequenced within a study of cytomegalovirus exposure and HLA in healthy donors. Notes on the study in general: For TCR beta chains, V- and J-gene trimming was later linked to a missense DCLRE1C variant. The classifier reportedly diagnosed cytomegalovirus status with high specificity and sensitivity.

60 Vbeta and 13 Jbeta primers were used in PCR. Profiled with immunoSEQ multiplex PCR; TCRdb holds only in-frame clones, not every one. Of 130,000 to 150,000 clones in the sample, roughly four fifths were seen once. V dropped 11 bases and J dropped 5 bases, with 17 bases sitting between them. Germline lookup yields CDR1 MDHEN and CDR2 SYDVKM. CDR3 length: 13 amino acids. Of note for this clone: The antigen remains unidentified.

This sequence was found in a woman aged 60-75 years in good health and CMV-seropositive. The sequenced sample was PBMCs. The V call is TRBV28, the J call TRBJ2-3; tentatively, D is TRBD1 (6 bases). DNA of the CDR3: TGTGCCGGGGGACAACCCCAGGGAGATACGCAGTATTTT. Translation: CAGGQPQGDTQYF.